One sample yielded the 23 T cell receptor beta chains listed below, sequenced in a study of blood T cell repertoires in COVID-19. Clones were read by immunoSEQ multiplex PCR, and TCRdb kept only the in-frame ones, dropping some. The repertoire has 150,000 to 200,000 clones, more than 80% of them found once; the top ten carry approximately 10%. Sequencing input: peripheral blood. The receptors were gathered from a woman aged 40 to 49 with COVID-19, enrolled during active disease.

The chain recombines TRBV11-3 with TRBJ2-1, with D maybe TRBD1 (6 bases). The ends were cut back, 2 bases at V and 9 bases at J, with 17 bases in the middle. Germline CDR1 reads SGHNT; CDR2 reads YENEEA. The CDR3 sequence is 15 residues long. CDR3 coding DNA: TGTGCCAGCAGCTTAATCGGGACAAGGGGTAGTGAGCAGTTCTTC. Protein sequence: CASSLIGTRGSEQFF.

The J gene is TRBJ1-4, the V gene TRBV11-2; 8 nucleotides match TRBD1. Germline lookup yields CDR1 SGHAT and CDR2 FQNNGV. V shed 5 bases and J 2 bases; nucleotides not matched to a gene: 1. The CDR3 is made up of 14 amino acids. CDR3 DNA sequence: TGTGCCAGCAGCCGGACAGGGACTAATGAAAAACTGTTTTTT. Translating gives CASSRTGTNEKLFF.

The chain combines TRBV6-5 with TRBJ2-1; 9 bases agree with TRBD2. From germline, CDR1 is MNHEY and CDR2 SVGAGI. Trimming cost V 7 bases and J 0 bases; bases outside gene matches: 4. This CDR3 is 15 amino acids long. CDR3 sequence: CASTSGGSSYNEQFF. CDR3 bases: TGTGCCAGCACCAGCGGGGGGAGCTCCTACAATGAGCAGTTCTTC.

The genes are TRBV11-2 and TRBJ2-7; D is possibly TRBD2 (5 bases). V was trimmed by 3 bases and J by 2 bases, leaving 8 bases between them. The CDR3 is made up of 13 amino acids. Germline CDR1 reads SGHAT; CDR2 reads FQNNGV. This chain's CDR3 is CASSFERTYEQYF. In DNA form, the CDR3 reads TGTGCCAGCAGCTTCGAGCGGACCTACGAGCAGTACTTC.

For the CDR3, the DNA is TGCGCCAGCAGTGACAGTGGTGCCACCGGGGAGCTGTTTTTT. Its translation is CASSDSGATGELFF. The chain couples TRBV10-2 to TRBJ2-2; D is unclear. Germline V gene sequence: CDR1 WSHSY, CDR2 SAAADI. The CDR3 is made up of 14 amino acids. V lost 3 bases and J lost 4, with 9 bases in between.

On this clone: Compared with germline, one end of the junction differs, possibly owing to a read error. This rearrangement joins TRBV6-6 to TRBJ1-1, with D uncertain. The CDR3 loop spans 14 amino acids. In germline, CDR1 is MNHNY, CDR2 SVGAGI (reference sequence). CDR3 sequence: CASSLGKENTGAFF. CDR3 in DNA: TGTGCCAGCAGCCTCGGGAAGGAAAACACTGGAGCTTTCTTT.

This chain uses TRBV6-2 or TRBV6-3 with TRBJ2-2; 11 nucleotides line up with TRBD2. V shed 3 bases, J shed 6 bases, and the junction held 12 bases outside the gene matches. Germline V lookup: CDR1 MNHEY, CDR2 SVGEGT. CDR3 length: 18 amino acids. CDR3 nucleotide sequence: TGTGCCAGCAGTTATGCGACTAGCGGGATCCTCCTGGCCGGGGAGCTGTTTTTT. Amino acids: CASSYATSGILLAGELFF.

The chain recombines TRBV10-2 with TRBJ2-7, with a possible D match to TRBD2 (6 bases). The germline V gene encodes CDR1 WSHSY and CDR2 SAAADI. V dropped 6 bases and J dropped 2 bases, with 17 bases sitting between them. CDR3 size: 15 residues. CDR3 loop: CASRPPGLLTYEQYF. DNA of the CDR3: TGCGCCAGCAGACCCCCGGGACTCTTAACCTACGAGCAGTACTTC.

The CDR3 bases are TGTGCCTGGAGTCCCGGTTTTAGTCAGCCCCAGCATTTT. It encodes CAWSPGFSQPQHF. The rearrangement uses TRBV30 and TRBJ1-5; unclear D gene. The CDR3 spans 13 residues. Between the trimmed V and J ends, which lost 2 bases and 6 bases, there was a span of 11 bases. Germline CDR1 GTSNPN, CDR2 SVGIG (reference sequence).

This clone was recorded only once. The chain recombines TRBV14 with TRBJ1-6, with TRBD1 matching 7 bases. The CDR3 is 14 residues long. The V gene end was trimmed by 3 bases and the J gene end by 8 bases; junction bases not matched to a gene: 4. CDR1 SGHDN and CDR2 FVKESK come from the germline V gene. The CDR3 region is CASSQGQIYSPLHF. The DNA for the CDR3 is TGTGCCAGCAGCCAGGGACAGATTTATTCACCCCTCCACTTT.

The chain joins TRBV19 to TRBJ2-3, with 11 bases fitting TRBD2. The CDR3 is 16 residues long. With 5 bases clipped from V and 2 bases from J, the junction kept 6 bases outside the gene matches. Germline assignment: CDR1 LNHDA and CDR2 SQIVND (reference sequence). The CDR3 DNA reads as TGTGCCAGTAGTGACCTAGCGGGGGGACCCACAGATACGCAGTATTTT. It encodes CASSDLAGGPTDTQYF.

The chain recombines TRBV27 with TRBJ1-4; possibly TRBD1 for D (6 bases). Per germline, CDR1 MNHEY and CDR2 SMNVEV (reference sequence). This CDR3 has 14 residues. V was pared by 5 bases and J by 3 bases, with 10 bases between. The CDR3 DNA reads TGTGCCAGCAGTAACCAGGGGCCTAATGAAAAACTGTTTTTT. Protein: CASSNQGPNEKLFF.

The DNA for the CDR3 is TGTGCCTGGAGTCCCTCAGGCACCCCCCTCCACTTT. Its translation: CAWSPSGTPLHF. The chain recombines TRBV30 with TRBJ1-6; D call uncertain. Germline loops: CDR1 GTSNPN, CDR2 SVGIG (reference sequence). CDR3 size: 12 residues. V shed 2 bases and J shed 13 bases, with 12 bases lying between them.

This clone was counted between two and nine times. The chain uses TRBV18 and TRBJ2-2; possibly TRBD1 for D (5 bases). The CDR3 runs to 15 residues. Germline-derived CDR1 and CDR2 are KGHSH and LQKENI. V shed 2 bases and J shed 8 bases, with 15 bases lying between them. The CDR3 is CASSPSRTPLGELFF. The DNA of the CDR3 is TGTGCCAGCTCACCATCCAGGACACCCTTAGGGGAGCTGTTTTTT.

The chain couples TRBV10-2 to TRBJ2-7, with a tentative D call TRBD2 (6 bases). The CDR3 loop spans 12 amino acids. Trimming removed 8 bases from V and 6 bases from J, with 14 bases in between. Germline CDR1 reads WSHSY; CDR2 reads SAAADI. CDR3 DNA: TGCGCCAGCTCTCCCGTGGGGGGCGAGCAGTACGTC. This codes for CASSPVGGEQYV.

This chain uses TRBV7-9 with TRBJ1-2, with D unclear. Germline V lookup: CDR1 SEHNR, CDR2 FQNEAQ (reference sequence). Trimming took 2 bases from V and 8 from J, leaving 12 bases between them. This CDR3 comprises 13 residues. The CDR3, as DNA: TGTGCCAGCAGCTTAACTGGAGTGGCGGGCTACACCTTC. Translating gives CASSLTGVAGYTF.

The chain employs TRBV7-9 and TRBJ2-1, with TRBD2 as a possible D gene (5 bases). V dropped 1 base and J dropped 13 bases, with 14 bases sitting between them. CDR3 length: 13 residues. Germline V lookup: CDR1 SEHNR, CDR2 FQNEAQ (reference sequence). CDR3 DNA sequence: TGTGCCAGCAGCTTAGTTAGCGTGGGCGACCAGTTCTTC. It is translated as CASSLVSVGDQFF.

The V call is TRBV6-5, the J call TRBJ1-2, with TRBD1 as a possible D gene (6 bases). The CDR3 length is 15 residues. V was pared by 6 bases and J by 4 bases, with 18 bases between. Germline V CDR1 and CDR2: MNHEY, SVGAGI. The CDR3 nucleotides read TGTGCCAGCAGACGGCCCGGACAGACGATCTATGGCTACACCTTC. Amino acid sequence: CASRRPGQTIYGYTF.

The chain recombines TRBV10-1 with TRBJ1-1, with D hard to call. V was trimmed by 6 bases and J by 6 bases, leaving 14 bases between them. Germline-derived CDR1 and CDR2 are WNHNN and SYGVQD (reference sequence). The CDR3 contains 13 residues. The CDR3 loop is CASRPGRAAEAFF. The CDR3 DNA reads TGCGCCAGCAGGCCGGGGAGGGCGGCTGAAGCTTTCTTT.

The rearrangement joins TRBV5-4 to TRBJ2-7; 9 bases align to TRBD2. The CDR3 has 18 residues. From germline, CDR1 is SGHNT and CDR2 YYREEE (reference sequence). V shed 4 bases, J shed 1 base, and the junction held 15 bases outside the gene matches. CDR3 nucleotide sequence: TGTGCCAGCAGCCAATCCCCCAGCGGGAGGCTCCTATCCTACGAGCAGTACTTC. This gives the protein CASSQSPSGRLLSYEQYF.

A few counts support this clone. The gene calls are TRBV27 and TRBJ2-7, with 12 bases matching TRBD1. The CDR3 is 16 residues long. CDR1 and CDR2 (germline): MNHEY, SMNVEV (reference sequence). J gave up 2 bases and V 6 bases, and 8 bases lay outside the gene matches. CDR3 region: CASSPGQGADAYEQYF. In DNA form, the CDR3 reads TGTGCCAGCAGCCCGGGACAGGGGGCGGATGCCTACGAGCAGTACTTC.

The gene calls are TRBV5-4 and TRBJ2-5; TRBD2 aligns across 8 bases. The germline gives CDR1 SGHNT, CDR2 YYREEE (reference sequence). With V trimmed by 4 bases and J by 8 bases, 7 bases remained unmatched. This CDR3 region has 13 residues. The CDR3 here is CASSDPGGGTQYF. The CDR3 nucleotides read TGTGCCAGCAGCGACCCCGGGGGGGGCACCCAGTACTTC.

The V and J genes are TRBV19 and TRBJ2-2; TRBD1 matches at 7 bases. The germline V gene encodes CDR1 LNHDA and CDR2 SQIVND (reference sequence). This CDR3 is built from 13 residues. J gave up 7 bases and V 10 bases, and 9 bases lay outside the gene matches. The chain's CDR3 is CATHPGGSGELFF. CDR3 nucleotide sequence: TGTGCCACCCACCCAGGGGGTAGCGGGGAGCTGTTTTTT.